A single sample is the source of the 32 T cell receptor beta chains below, sequenced in a study of regulatory T cells in long-lasting Graves disease. Arm-PCR with iRepertoire HTBI primers amplified the CDR3 regions for these TCR beta libraries. TCRdb independently ran MiXCR on the multiplex PCR reads; one entry per CDR3 protein. The sample contains 400,000 to 500,000 distinct CDR3 sequences, about 15% of which appear only once. Documented time point: newly diagnosed GD, antithyroid drugs for less than 3 months. Extracted RNA from PBMCs served as the source of the TCR library. These data were also reused for a study on T cells in Graves' hyperthyroidism and ophthalmopathy.

The sequenced sample was peripheral blood mononuclear cells (PBMCs), obtained at new diagnosis, from a patient treated with antithyroid drugs. Receptors originate from a woman aged 40-49 years with Graves disease.

In this sample, this clonotype turned up many times. The V call is TRBV6-2 or TRBV6-3, the J call TRBJ2-7, with D perhaps matching TRBD1 (6 bases). The germline V gene has CDR1 MNHEY and CDR2 SVGEGT. The ends were cut back, 2 bases at V and 1 base at J, with 9 bases in the middle. The CDR3 is made up of 14 amino acids. The CDR3, as DNA: TGTGCCAGCAGTTACGCAGGGGAATCCTACGAGCAGTACTTC. Its protein product is CASSYAGESYEQYF.

The gene calls are TRBV5-1 and TRBJ2-3; D may be TRBD1 (6 bases). Germline lookup yields CDR1 SGHRS and CDR2 YFSETQ. The CDR3 runs 12 residues. V lost 7 bases to trimming and J lost 4 bases, with 10 bases between them. The CDR3 DNA sequence: TGCGCCAGCGCTACAGGGCCAGATACGCAGTATTTT. Its translation: CASATGPDTQYF. Combining the CDR3 with reference TRBV5-1 and TRBJ2-3 gives the whole variable domain KAGVTQTPRYLIKTRGQQVTLSCSPISGHRSVSWYQQTPGQGLQFLFEYFSETQRNKGNFPGRFSGRQFSNSRSEMNVSTLELGDSALYLCASATGPDTQYFGPGTRLTVL.

At least ten counts were recorded for this clonotype. V gene TRBV10-3 combines with J gene TRBJ2-7, with D perhaps TRBD2 (6 bases). The ends were cut back, 6 bases at V and 4 bases at J, with 16 bases in the middle. The CDR3 spans 14 residues. Looked up from germline, CDR1 is ENHRY and CDR2 is SYGVKD. CDR3 sequence: CAISLNEREYEQYF. The CDR3 DNA reads as TGTGCCATCAGCCTTAACGAACGGGAGTACGAGCAGTACTTC.

This clonotype showed up many times. V gene TRBV28 combines with J gene TRBJ1-1; D gene uncertain. Germline assignment: CDR1 MDHEN and CDR2 SYDVKM. Trimming removed 3 bases from V and 4 bases from J, with 18 bases in between. This CDR3 has 16 residues. The CDR3 region has the DNA TGTGCCAGCAGTTTTTCGCCAATAAACTCTGGCACTGAAGCTTTCTTT. This sequence encodes CASSFSPINSGTEAFF. The full variable domain, in which reference TRBV28 and TRBJ1-1 provide the parts outside the CDR3, is DVKVTQSSRYLVKRTGEKVFLECVQDMDHENMFWYRQDPGLGLRLIYFSYDVKMKEKGDIPEGYSVSREKKERFSLILESASTNQTSMYLCASSFSPINSGTEAFFGQGTRLTVV.

This clonotype was counted many times. The genes are TRBV2 and TRBJ1-1; no clear D. CDR1 is SNHLY, CDR2 FYNNEI, per germline. This CDR3 is 14 amino acids long. V lost 4 bases to trimming and J lost 6 bases, with 15 bases between them. CDR3 protein: CASSVVGSSPEAFF. The CDR3 DNA reads TGTGCCAGCAGTGTTGTAGGTTCGAGCCCTGAAGCTTTCTTT. Using reference TRBV2 and TRBJ1-1 for the parts outside the CDR3, the full variable domain is EPEVTQTPSHQVTQMGQEVILRCVPISNHLYFYWYRQILGQKVEFLVSFYNNEISEKSEIFDDQFSVERPDGSNFTLKIRSTKLEDSAMYFCASSVVGSSPEAFFGQGTRLTVV.

The rearrangement links TRBV5-5 to TRBJ1-5; no clear D. Germline loops: CDR1 SGHKS, CDR2 YYEKEE (reference sequence). The CDR3 runs to 13 residues. V lost 0 bases and J lost 7, with 8 bases in between. DNA of the CDR3: TGTGCCAGCAGCTTGGGGACCGTACAGCCCCAGCATTTT. Translating gives CASSLGTVQPQHF.

Concerning this clonotype: A much larger clone sits a single nucleotide away, making a read error possible. The gene calls are TRBV19 and TRBJ1-3; 7 bases match TRBD1. Trimming cost V 11 bases and J 4 bases; bases outside gene matches: 17. CDR3 length: 16 amino acids. Germline values: CDR1 LNHDA, CDR2 SQIVND (reference sequence). CDR3 region: CAATLSLGTAGNTIYF. The CDR3 coding sequence is TGTGCCGCAACTCTTTCCCTTGGGACAGCGGGAAACACCATATATTTT.

In its sample, this clonotype was seen a few times. A read error is possible here, since a much larger clone lies one base away. This chain connects TRBV4-1 to TRBJ2-5; perhaps TRBD2 as D (6 bases). CDR3 length: 14 residues. CDR1 and CDR2 (germline): MGHRA, YSYEKL. CDR3 bases: TGCGCCAGCAGTCAGAAGGAGGGTGAAGAGACCCAGCACTTC. Translated: CASSQKEGEETQHF.

This clonotype was detected a few times. The rearrangement links TRBV19 to TRBJ2-7; TRBD2 matches 7 bases. The CDR3 contains 14 residues. Germline lookup yields CDR1 LNHDA and CDR2 SQIVND (reference sequence). The trim removed 6 bases at V and 4 bases at J, leaving 9 bases unmatched. As DNA, the CDR3 is TGTGCCAGTAGCTCCGGGGGGAGGATTTACGAGCAGTACTTC. Translated, it gives CASSSGGRIYEQYF.

The chain joins TRBV20-1 to TRBJ2-7; 9 positions match TRBD1. This CDR3 spans 16 amino acids. After removal of 0 bases from V and 7 bases from J, the junction contained 13 bases not matched to a gene. Germline V lookup: CDR1 DFQATT, CDR2 SNEGSKA (reference sequence). The CDR3 region has the DNA TGCAGTGCTAGAGATCATCGAGGGACAGGGTCGAGGGAGCAGTACTTC. Its translation: CSARDHRGTGSREQYF.

This clonotype was observed many times. The chain couples TRBV11-3 to TRBJ2-3; 10 bases agree with TRBD2. The CDR3 is 14 residues long. CDR1 is SGHNT and CDR2 is YENEEA in the germline V gene. With 6 bases clipped from V and 6 bases from J, the junction kept 6 bases outside the gene matches. The CDR3 here is CASSLGLALDTQYF. The DNA for the CDR3 is TGTGCCAGCAGTTTGGGACTAGCGTTGGATACGCAGTATTTT.

In its sample, this clonotype was seen many times. The rearrangement joins TRBV19 to TRBJ1-5; 7 nucleotides match TRBD1. Germline values: CDR1 LNHDA, CDR2 SQIVND (reference sequence). V lost 7 bases to trimming and J lost 6 bases; unmatched junction nucleotides: 9. This CDR3 contains 14 residues. The CDR3 DNA is TGTGCCAGTACCCAAGACAGGGAGGTTCAGCCCCAGCATTTT. It specifies CASTQDREVQPQHF. Together with reference TRBV19 and TRBJ1-5, the CDR3 gives the full variable domain: DGGITQSPKYLFRKEGQNVTLSCEQNLNHDAMYWYRQDPGQGLRLIYYSQIVNDFQKGDIAEGYSVSREKKESFPLTVTSAQKNPTAFYLCASTQDREVQPQHFGDGTRLSIL.

The count of this clonotype is one. A far larger clone is one nucleotide away, so this likely arose from a read error. The rearrangement joins TRBV11-3 to TRBJ2-5; no firm D call. TRBJ2-1 matches the DNA end more closely, so the J call is doubtful. The CDR3 covers 14 residues. The V gene's germline CDR1 is SGHNT and CDR2 YENEEA. In nucleotides, the CDR3 is TGTGCCAGCACTTCCCCCCTCTCCTGCAATGAGCAGTTCTTC. Encoded protein: CASTSPLSCNEQFF.

Remarks on this clonotype: Just one base apart from a much larger clone, this may be a read error. The gene calls are TRBV20-1 and TRBJ2-3, with D possibly being TRBD1 (5 bases). Germline values: CDR1 DFQATT, CDR2 SNEGSKA (reference sequence). The CDR3 spans 12 residues. CDR3 nucleotide sequence: TGCAGTGCTAGAGGGGGCACAGGTACGCAGTATTTT. It is translated as CSARGGTGTQYF.

The rearrangement links TRBV5-5 to TRBJ2-1, with D uncertain. With 2 bases removed from V and 0 bases from J, the gap between germline ends came to 9 bases. Germline assignment: CDR1 SGHKS and CDR2 YYEKEE (reference sequence). The length of the CDR3 is 15 residues. CDR3 coding DNA: TGTGCCAGCAGCTTAACGCCGGCCTCCTACAATGAGCAGTTCTTC. It yields the protein CASSLTPASYNEQFF.

This clonotype came up many times. The chain carries TRBV11-3 and TRBJ2-5, with D possibly matching TRBD1 (6 bases). CDR1 and CDR2 (germline): SGHNT, YENEEA. This CDR3 spans 14 amino acids. Trimming took off 0 bases at V and 4 bases at J, with 9 bases between the two ends. The CDR3 nucleotides read TGTGCCAGCAGCTTAGACCCAGGGGTAGAGACCCAGTACTTC. Residues: CASSLDPGVETQYF. Complete variable domain (other parts from reference TRBV11-3 and TRBJ2-5): EAGVVQSPRYKIIEKKQPVAFWCNPISGHNTLYWYLQNLGQGPELLIRYENEEAVDDSQLPKDRFSAERLKGVDSTLKIQPAELGDSAVYLCASSLDPGVETQYFGPGTRLLVL.

This clonotype occurred many times. The gene calls are TRBV7-3 and TRBJ2-2; no clear D gene. The CDR3 sequence is 14 residues long. Trimming shortened V by 5 bases and J by 0 bases, and 7 bases separated the two germline ends. Per germline, CDR1 SGHTA and CDR2 FQGTGA. For the CDR3, the DNA is TGTGCCAGCAGCCCCAAGACGAACACCGGGGAGCTGTTTTTT. Translated, it gives CASSPKTNTGELFF.

This clonotype was picked up a small number of times. The chain employs TRBV20-1 and TRBJ1-5; the D gene is possibly TRBD1 (6 bases). This CDR3 has 14 residues. The germline V gene encodes CDR1 DFQATT and CDR2 SNEGSKA (reference sequence). V lost 4 bases and J 3 bases, leaving 13 bases between the germline ends. Here the CDR3 reads CSAKAGTLNQPQHF. The CDR3 bases are TGCAGTGCTAAAGCCGGGACACTCAATCAGCCCCAGCATTTT.

This clonotype has more than one count but fewer than ten. V usage is TRBV5-1 and J usage is TRBJ2-1; tentative D call: TRBD1 (6 bases). V lost 4 bases and J lost 1, with 15 bases in between. This CDR3 region has 16 residues. Germline CDR1 and CDR2: SGHRS and YFSETQ. CDR3 in DNA: TGCGCCAGCAGCCAGAGGGGGTCATCTTCCTACAATGAGCAGTTCTTC. The encoded protein is CASSQRGSSSYNEQFF.

This clonotype has a count of ten or more. V and J are TRBV20-1 and TRBJ2-5; a weak D match, TRBD2 (6 bases). Trimming took off 3 bases at V and 2 bases at J, with 13 bases between the two ends. CDR1 DFQATT and CDR2 SNEGSKA come from the germline V gene (reference sequence). There are 14 residues in the CDR3. The CDR3 nucleotides are TGCAGTGCTAGGATATTAGCGGTTCAAGAGACCCAGTACTTC. This encodes CSARILAVQETQYF.

V is TRBV25-1 and J is TRBJ1-2; D may be TRBD1 (5 bases). V was shortened by 4 bases and J by 4 bases, with 10 bases between the two germline ends. This CDR3 comprises 13 residues. From germline, CDR1 is MGHDK and CDR2 SYGVNS. CDR3 coding DNA: TGTGCCAGCAGTGGAGGGACTGCCTATGGCTACACCTTC. Translated, it gives CASSGGTAYGYTF.

This clonotype has a count of ten or more. This sequence joins TRBV7-2 and TRBJ2-7; 12 nucleotides agree with TRBD2. The CDR3 has 13 residues. V dropped 10 bases and J dropped 3; count of bases not matched to a gene: 4. The germline V gene has CDR1 SGHTA and CDR2 FQGNSA. The CDR3 DNA reads TGTGCCACCAGGACTAGCGGGATCTACGAGCAGTACTTC. Translated: CATRTSGIYEQYF.

This clonotype was seen many times. The chain joins TRBV7-9 to TRBJ2-3, with a possible D match to TRBD2 (6 bases). CDR1 and CDR2 (germline): SEHNR, FQNEAQ (reference sequence). CDR3 size: 15 residues. Trimming removed 1 base at V and 0 bases at J, with 8 bases between. The CDR3 region has the DNA TGTGCCAGCAGCTTAGTCGGGGGAAGCACAGATACGCAGTATTTT. Residues: CASSLVGGSTDTQYF.

Many counts were recorded for this clonotype. V usage is TRBV3-1 and J usage is TRBJ1-2, with D perhaps TRBD1 (5 bases). This CDR3 is built from 14 residues. Germline loops: CDR1 LGHDT, CDR2 YNNKEL (reference sequence). V was clipped by 1 base and J by 5 bases, with 11 bases between them. CDR3 sequence: CASSQGEGIYGYTF. CDR3 bases: TGTGCCAGCAGCCAAGGGGAGGGGATATATGGCTACACCTTC.

The CDR3, as DNA: TGTGCCAGCAGCTTAGAAACAGGGGGGTGGGCTGAAGCTTTCTTT. Translating gives CASSLETGGWAEAFF. The chain links TRBV7-2 to TRBJ1-1; 8 bases are shared with TRBD1. The CDR3 sequence is 15 residues long. Germline V gene lookup returns CDR1 SGHTA and CDR2 FQGNSA. The junction had 7 bases not matched to a gene; V was cut back by 1 base and J by 6 bases.

This clonotype was detected once. The genes are TRBV19 and TRBJ2-2, with TRBD1 as a possible D gene (5 bases). V gave up 3 bases and J gave up 6 bases, with 8 bases separating them. Germline V gene data show CDR1 as LNHDA and CDR2 as SQIVND (reference sequence). The CDR3 spans 13 residues. The CDR3 spells CASSIVGAGELFF. The DNA for the CDR3 is TGTGCCAGTAGTATCGTAGGGGCCGGGGAGCTGTTTTTT.

Many counts were recorded for this clonotype. V is TRBV11-2 and J is TRBJ2-2, with 9 bases identical to TRBD1. Trimming cost V 5 bases and J 3 bases; bases outside gene matches: 13. Per germline, CDR1 SGHAT and CDR2 FQNNGV. The CDR3 sequence is 18 residues long. The CDR3: CASSRLGSRTGDTGELFF. CDR3 in DNA: TGTGCCAGCAGCCGACTCGGGAGCAGGACAGGGGACACCGGGGAGCTGTTTTTT.

The V gene is TRBV6-5, the J gene TRBJ2-7; D could derive from TRBD1 or TRBD2 (5 bases each). This CDR3 contains 15 residues. CDR1 is MNHEY, CDR2 SVGAGI, per germline. Trimming cost V 3 bases and J 5 bases, with 17 bases left between them. The CDR3 region is CASSYVGGEGDEQYF. CDR3 in DNA: TGTGCCAGCAGTTATGTTGGGGGAGAAGGCGACGAGCAGTACTTC.

In this sample, this clonotype turned up many times. The rearrangement uses TRBV6-1 and TRBJ1-4, with unresolved D. Between the trimmed V and J ends, which lost 5 bases and 0 bases, there was a span of 10 bases. Germline CDR1 MNHNS, CDR2 SASEGT. The CDR3 has 15 residues. In DNA form, the CDR3 reads TGTGCCAGCAGTATCCGACGCACAACTAATGAAAAACTGTTTTTT. Protein: CASSIRRTTNEKLFF.

The sample holds many counts of this clonotype. This chain links TRBV11-2 with TRBJ2-5, with 8 bases aligning to TRBD1. J lost 5 bases, V lost 1 base, and 9 bases had no gene match. The CDR3 is made up of 16 amino acids. Germline CDR1 SGHAT, CDR2 FQNNGV. The CDR3 DNA sequence: TGTGCCAGCAGCTTAGCTCCCTCAGGGGGCTTGGAGACCCAGTACTTC. This sequence encodes CASSLAPSGGLETQYF.

Many counts were recorded for this clonotype. Here the CDR3 DNA reads TGTGCCAGCAGTCAACTAGCGGGAGGCACCGGGGAGCTGTTTTTT. Protein product: CASSQLAGGTGELFF. This rearrangement joins TRBV2 to TRBJ2-2, with 12 bases lining up with TRBD2. There are 15 residues in the CDR3. Germline CDR1 reads SNHLY; CDR2 reads FYNNEI. Unmatched junction bases numbered 2, after V lost 5 bases and J lost 4 bases.

The sample holds a few counts of this clonotype. One base away lies a much larger clone, so this may be a sequencing read error. The conserved final phenylalanine or tryptophan is absent from the CDR3, which likely points to a read error. The chain links TRBV12-3 or TRBV12-4 to TRBJ1-6, with 10 bases fitting TRBD1. This CDR3 spans 15 amino acids. The V gene end was trimmed by 3 bases and the J gene end by 10 bases; junction bases not matched to a gene: 6. DNA for the CDR3: TGTGCCAGCAGTTTCCGGGGACAGGGGCGATCACCCCTCCACGTT. Residues: CASSFRGQGRSPLHV.